Listed below are T cell receptor beta chains from one sample, sequenced in a study of T cells in Graves' hyperthyroidism and ophthalmopathy. Each CDR3 protein is one row after TCRdb ran MiXCR on the multiplex PCR reads. The sample records approximately 200,000 distinct CDR3 sequences, about 17% being singletons. Material for sequencing was blood. The receptors here all came from a man in his forties with Graves' hyperthyroidism. The CDR3 runs from the conserved cysteine through the conserved F or W. A D gene is named only where the DNA matches it firmly. The size of a clone is reported for some rows only, either as once, few or many, or as a class for expanded clones.

J	D	V	size	length	DNA	CDR3
TRBJ2-2	NA	TRBV6-5	few	17	TGTGCCAGCAGTTACCCCAGGCCCGGAAGGAACACCGGGGAGCTGTTTTTT	CASSYPRPGRNTGELFF
TRBJ1-2	NA	TRBV2	many	13	TGTGCCAGCAGTTCTATCGACAGCTATGGCTACACCTTC	CASSSIDSYGYTF
TRBJ1-6	NA	TRBV18	many	15	TGTGCCAGCTCACCACCGATCGGATCCAATTCACCCCTCCACTTT	CASSPPIGSNSPLHF
TRBJ1-1	NA	TRBV11-2	NA	15	TGTGCCAGCAGCTTCGGGCAGATACCCAACACTGAAGCTTTCTTT	CASSFGQIPNTEAFF
TRBJ2-4	NA	TRBV3-1	many	14	TGTGCCAGCAGCCAGATCCAGGCCAAAAACATTCAGTACTTC	CASSQIQAKNIQYF
TRBJ2-7	NA	TRBV27	many	14	TGTGCCAGCAGCCCCCTCCTCAGGGGGGACGAGCAGTACTTC	CASSPLLRGDEQYF
TRBJ1-2	TRBD1	TRBV4-2	few	15	TGTGCCAGCAGCCAGTGGGACAGTTCCAGCGATGGCTACACCTTC	CASSQWDSSSDGYTF
TRBJ1-3	NA	TRBV12-3/TRBV12-4	NA	15	TGTGCCAGCAGTTTTGGACAGATCTCTGGAAACACCATATATTTT	CASSFGQISGNTIYF
TRBJ2-5	NA	TRBV28	NA	13	TGTGCCAGCAGTCGTACTACGGGAGAGACCCAGTACTTC	CASSRTTGETQYF
TRBJ2-2	NA	TRBV30	many	12	TGTGCCTGGAATCCGAGTTACGGGGAGCTGTTTTTT	CAWNPSYGELFF
TRBJ2-1	NA	TRBV7-9	NA	14	TGTGCCAGCAGCTTAGCGCAAGACTACAATGAGCAGTTCTTC	CASSLAQDYNEQFF
TRBJ1-2	NA	TRBV6-1	few	14	TGTGCCAGCAGCCGGACACCCCTCGGGGGTGGCTACACCTTC	CASSRTPLGGGYTF
TRBJ2-5	NA	TRBV18	NA	15	TGTGCCAGCTCACCAGCTCGGGCCAGGCAAGAGACCCAGTACTTC	CASSPARARQETQYF
TRBJ2-3	TRBD2	TRBV19	NA	17	TGTGCCAGTAGTATCGAGGCAACTAGCGGGGGGGCCGGGACGCAGTATTTT	CASSIEATSGGAGTQYF
TRBJ2-7	TRBD1	TRBV20-1	many	15	TGCAGTGCAAAAACTGACAGGGCGAACTCCTACGAGCAGTACTTC	CSAKTDRANSYEQYF
TRBJ2-7	NA	TRBV20-1	many	14	TGCAGTGCTAGAGATAGAGTTAGCTTGGTCGAGCAGTACTTC	CSARDRVSLVEQYF
TRBJ1-1	NA	TRBV9	many	16	TGTGCCAGCAGCTCGTGGCAGGGTTTGAAGAACACTGAAGCTTTCTTT	CASSSWQGLKNTEAFF
TRBJ1-2	TRBD1	TRBV5-1	NA	15	TGCGCCAGCAGCTTGGTTTCAGGGGGCGGCTATGGCTACACCTTC	CASSLVSGGGYGYTF
TRBJ1-5	NA	TRBV6-5	few	14	TGTGCCAGCAGTTACGGAGGTCGCGGTCAGCCCCAGCATTTT	CASSYGGRGQPQHF
TRBJ2-3	NA	TRBV5-1	many	12	TGCGCCAGCAGCTACGGTCAAGATACGCAGTATTTT	CASSYGQDTQYF
TRBJ2-7	TRBD2	TRBV20-1	NA	17	TGCAGTGCTAGAGTCTTCCTAGCGGGGGGCTACTCCTACGAGCAGTACTTC	CSARVFLAGGYSYEQYF
TRBJ2-7	NA	TRBV6-6	NA	13	TGTGCCAGCAGTTACTCGGGTCACCGCGAGCAGTACTTC	CASSYSGHREQYF
TRBJ2-3	NA	TRBV7-9	few	16	TGTGCCAGCAGTGATAAGGCGGGGGCCTCGGCCGATACGCAGTATTTT	CASSDKAGASADTQYF
TRBJ2-2	NA	TRBV18	NA	15	TGTGCCAGCTCCCTGCAGGGCGATGTTCCCGGGGAGCTGTTTTTT	CASSLQGDVPGELFF
TRBJ2-3	NA	TRBV4-3	NA	13	TGCGCCAACAGCCAACAAGGAGGAGATACGCAGTATTTT	CANSQQGGDTQYF
TRBJ2-1	TRBD2	TRBV7-3	NA	16	TGTGCCAGCAGCTTAGGCCTAGCGGGTCTCTTTTGGGAGCAGTTCTTC	CASSLGLAGLFWEQFF